This passage covers 19 T cell receptor beta chains from one sample sequenced in a study of CD8 T cells in ankylosing spondylitis. Regarding the study as a whole: Seemingly distinctive of ankylosing spondylitis blood was a TCR beta motif formed by eight highly homologous variants.

MiXCR, run by TCRdb on the 5' RACE reads, gives a single entry per CDR3 protein. The sample has around 480,000 distinct CDR3 sequences; approximately 17% are singletons. No antigen is known for these receptors. The sequencing sample was made of blood, either unsorted or a sorted T cell fraction (not recorded which). The source is a male donor with ankylosing spondylitis.

This chain uses TRBV18 with TRBJ2-3; 9 nucleotides match TRBD2. The germline gives CDR1 KGHSH, CDR2 LQKENI. Unmatched junction bases numbered 6, after V lost 1 base and J lost 1 base. The CDR3 totals 17 residues. The CDR3 sequence is CASSPLLAGTRTDTQYF. The CDR3, as DNA: TGTGCCAGCTCACCACTGCTAGCGGGGACCCGCACAGATACGCAGTATTTT.

The chain is built from TRBV27 and TRBJ1-2, with 8 bases that match TRBD1. The V gene end was trimmed by 4 bases and the J gene end by 7 bases; junction bases not matched to a gene: 11. Germline CDR1 and CDR2: MNHEY and SMNVEV (reference sequence). The CDR3 has 15 residues. CDR3: CASSSPRQGRGGYTF. As DNA, the CDR3 is TGTGCCAGCAGTTCACCAAGACAGGGGAGAGGTGGCTACACCTTC.

The chain recombines TRBV7-2 with TRBJ2-1; 8 positions match TRBD1. This CDR3 spans 17 amino acids. V was clipped by 0 bases and J by 0 bases; unmatched bases: 4. Germline V gene data show CDR1 as SGHTA and CDR2 as FQGNSA. The CDR3 nucleotides are TGTGCCAGCAGCTTAGCGCTAGGGACAGGCTCCTACAATGAGCAGTTCTTC. This gives the protein CASSLALGTGSYNEQFF.

This clonotype was found a few times. The chain employs TRBV9 and TRBJ2-1, with 16 nucleotides matching TRBD2. Germline-derived CDR1 and CDR2 are SGDLS and YYNGEE. Losses at the gene ends were 2 bases for V and 3 bases for J; bases not matched to a gene: 5. The CDR3 is made up of 18 amino acids. The CDR3 DNA reads TGTGCCAGCAGCGTGGGACTAGCGGGGGGGATAAACTACAATGAGCAGTTCTTC. Translation gives CASSVGLAGGINYNEQFF.

The chain uses TRBV5-6 and TRBJ2-5; unclear D gene. Germline lookup yields CDR1 SGHDT and CDR2 YYEEEE. CDR3 length: 13 amino acids. V lost 4 bases and J 3 bases, leaving 10 bases between the germline ends. CDR3 coding DNA: TGTGCCAGCAGCCGTACAGAGAAAGAGACCCAGTACTTC. Translating gives CASSRTEKETQYF.

This clonotype was seen a few times. The chain carries TRBV5-1 and TRBJ1-1; D is possibly TRBD1 (5 bases). Germline assignment: CDR1 SGHRS and CDR2 YFSETQ. V was cut by 0 bases and J by 1 base, with 16 bases left in between. This CDR3 is built from 17 residues. The CDR3 loop reads CASSLGAAGGWNTEAFF. CDR3 sequence (DNA): TGCGCCAGCAGCTTGGGGGCGGCGGGGGGTTGGAACACTGAAGCTTTCTTT. Full variable domain (remainder filled in from reference TRBV5-1 and TRBJ1-1): KAGVTQTPRYLIKTRGQQVTLSCSPISGHRSVSWYQQTPGQGLQFLFEYFSETQRNKGNFPGRFSGRQFSNSRSEMNVSTLELGDSALYLCASSLGAAGGWNTEAFFGQGTRLTVV.

In its sample, this clonotype was seen a few times. V usage is TRBV6-6 and J usage is TRBJ2-1; 8 bases line up with TRBD1. Germline V CDR1 and CDR2: MNHNY, SVGAGI (reference sequence). The CDR3 extends over 13 amino acids. The junction had 7 bases not matched to a gene; V was cut back by 6 bases and J by 9 bases. The DNA of the CDR3 is TGTGCCAGCAGGCTACAGGGGGTGGGTGAGCAGTTCTTC. It encodes CASRLQGVGEQFF.

This clonotype was detected only a few times. The chain recombines TRBV20-1 with TRBJ2-5, with D tentatively TRBD2 (7 bases). V dropped 3 bases and J dropped 4 bases, with 15 bases sitting between them. CDR1 is DFQATT, CDR2 SNEGSKA, per germline (reference sequence). The CDR3 is 14 residues long. The CDR3 loop is CSASRGAESETQYF. In DNA form, the CDR3 reads TGCAGTGCTAGTCGGGGGGCGGAATCAGAGACCCAGTACTTC.

There are many counts of this clonotype. V gene TRBV20-1 combines with J gene TRBJ2-3, with 7 bases fitting TRBD2. The V segment lost 5 bases and the J segment 0 bases; nucleotides outside the gene matches: 14. Germline CDR1 DFQATT, CDR2 SNEGSKA (reference sequence). This CDR3 has 17 amino acids. The CDR3 here is CSAPRRGSPRSTDTQYF. CDR3 nucleotides: TGCAGTGCTCCCAGGCGGGGGAGTCCCCGTAGCACAGATACGCAGTATTTT.

The rearrangement uses TRBV30 and TRBJ2-1; 13 bases map to TRBD2. This CDR3 has 13 residues. Germline CDR1 reads GTSNPN; CDR2 reads SVGIG (reference sequence). V trimming: 7 bases; J trimming: 7 bases; junction bases outside the gene matches: 4. Here the CDR3 reads CASTSGGGNEQFF. CDR3 DNA sequence: TGTGCCTCAACTAGCGGGGGGGGGAATGAGCAGTTCTTC.

This clonotype was counted only a few times. V and J are TRBV10-3 and TRBJ2-4, with D perhaps given as TRBD1 or TRBD2 (7 bases each). Germline assignment: CDR1 ENHRY and CDR2 SYGVKD. The CDR3 loop spans 13 amino acids. V was cut by 11 bases and J by 8 bases, with 19 bases left in between. CDR3 nucleotide sequence: TGTGCCGCTGCCGGCCAGGGGGGGGACATTCAGTACTTC. Translated, it gives CAAAGQGGDIQYF.

The sample holds a few counts of this clonotype. The rearrangement joins TRBV12-3 or TRBV12-4 to TRBJ2-2, with D possibly being TRBD1 (6 bases). This CDR3 has 14 residues. V gave up 6 bases and J gave up 5 bases, with 13 bases separating them. CDR3 amino acids: CASSPTQGTGELFF. CDR3 nucleotide sequence: TGTGCCAGCAGCCCCACACAGGGAACCGGGGAGCTGTTTTTT.

The chain has TRBV13 and TRBJ1-1; D is undetermined. The length of the CDR3 is 14 residues. Germline lookup yields CDR1 PRHDT and CDR2 FYEKMQ (reference sequence). Trimming took off 1 base at V and 2 bases at J, with 8 bases between the two ends. The CDR3, as DNA: TGTGCCAGCAGCTTAGTACTTAGCAACACTGAAGCTTTCTTT. Its protein is CASSLVLSNTEAFF. Full variable domain (rest looked up from reference TRBV13 and TRBJ1-1): AAGVIQSPRHLIKEKRETATLKCYPIPRHDTVYWYQQGPGQDPQFLISFYEKMQSDKGSIPDRFSAQQFSDYHSELNMSSLELGDSALYFCASSLVLSNTEAFFGQGTRLTVV.

The CDR3 nucleotides are TGTGCCACCAGCAGAGAAGGGACACGGATACTTCAGTACTTC. It is translated as CATSREGTRILQYF. The chain joins TRBV15 to TRBJ2-4; TRBD1 is a possible D gene (6 bases). Germline CDR1 LNHNV, CDR2 YYDKDF (reference sequence). The CDR3 spans 14 residues. The V end lost 0 bases, the J end lost 11 bases, and 14 bases lay between the germline ends.

J is TRBJ1-1 and V is TRBV4-1; no reliable D call. This CDR3 is 15 amino acids long. V was shortened by 2 bases and J by 1 base, with 11 bases between the two germline ends. Germline V gene data show CDR1 as MGHRA and CDR2 as YSYEKL. The CDR3 loop reads CASSQPTSKNTEAFF. In nucleotides, the CDR3 is TGCGCCAGCAGCCAACCTACCTCCAAGAACACTGAAGCTTTCTTT.

The rearrangement uses TRBV6-1 and TRBJ2-6; 9 nucleotides match TRBD1. J gave up 0 bases and V 8 bases, and 8 bases lay outside the gene matches. Germline V gives CDR1 MNHNS, CDR2 SASEGT. The CDR3 consists of 17 residues. CDR3 sequence: CASQGQGIISGANVLTF. CDR3 coding DNA: TGTGCCAGCCAGGGACAGGGTATTATCTCTGGGGCCAACGTCCTGACTTTC.

This clonotype was seen a few times. V gene TRBV28 combines with J gene TRBJ2-5, with D possibly matching TRBD2 (5 bases). The V gene lost 7 bases and the J gene lost 4 bases, with 19 bases spanning the gap. In germline, CDR1 is MDHEN, CDR2 SYDVKM. This CDR3 spans 15 amino acids. Written as DNA, the CDR3 is TGTGCCAGCACCCCATCCAAAGGACGGGGAGAGACCCAGTACTTC. This encodes CASTPSKGRGETQYF.

The chain combines TRBV6-1 with TRBJ1-6, with D possibly being TRBD1 (5 bases). The CDR3 is 13 amino acids. Germline assignment: CDR1 MNHNS and CDR2 SASEGT. Trimming took 8 bases from V and 9 from J, leaving 14 bases between them. The CDR3 reads CASGARIGSPLHF. In DNA, the CDR3 is TGTGCCAGCGGGGCCAGAATCGGTTCACCCCTCCACTTT.

This clonotype was counted between two and nine times. This chain connects TRBV5-1 to TRBJ2-3; D call uncertain. The CDR3 contains 14 residues. The germline V gene encodes CDR1 SGHRS and CDR2 YFSETQ. The V end was cut by 6 bases, the J end by 0 bases, with 11 bases between. The CDR3 region is CASNWAASTDTQYF. Here the CDR3 DNA reads TGCGCCAGCAACTGGGCAGCAAGCACAGATACGCAGTATTTT. Complete variable domain (other parts from reference TRBV5-1 and TRBJ2-3): KAGVTQTPRYLIKTRGQQVTLSCSPISGHRSVSWYQQTPGQGLQFLFEYFSETQRNKGNFPGRFSGRQFSNSRSEMNVSTLELGDSALYLCASNWAASTDTQYFGPGTRLTVL.